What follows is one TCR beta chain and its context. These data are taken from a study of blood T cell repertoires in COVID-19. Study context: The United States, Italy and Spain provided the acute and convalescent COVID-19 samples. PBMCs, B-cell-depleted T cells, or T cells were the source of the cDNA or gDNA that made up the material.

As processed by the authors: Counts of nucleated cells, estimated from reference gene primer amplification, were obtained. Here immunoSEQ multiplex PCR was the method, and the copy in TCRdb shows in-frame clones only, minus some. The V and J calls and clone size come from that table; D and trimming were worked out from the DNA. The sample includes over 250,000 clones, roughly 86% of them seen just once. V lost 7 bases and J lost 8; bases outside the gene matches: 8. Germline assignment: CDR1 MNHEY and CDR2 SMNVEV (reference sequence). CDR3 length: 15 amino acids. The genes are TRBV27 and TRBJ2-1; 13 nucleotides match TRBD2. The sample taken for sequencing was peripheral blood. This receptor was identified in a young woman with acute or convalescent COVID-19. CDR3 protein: CASTLLGLAGDEQFF. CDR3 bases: TGTGCCAGCACCCTATTAGGACTAGCGGGAGATGAGCAGTTCTTC.